This is a list of T cell receptor beta chains from one sample in a study of T-cell reconstitution after alpha-beta-depleted transplantation in children. TCRdb fed the PCR reads into MiXCR, producing one record per CDR3 protein. The repertoire holds about half a million distinct CDR3 sequences, around 13% seen once, with around 6.1% in the top ten. The material was PBMCs from the stem cell graft donor, obtained from the stem cell graft. These TCRs come from a human donor who donated a stem cell graft to a child with combined immunodeficiency. CDR3s include the opening cysteine and the closing phenylalanine or tryptophan. The D gene is left open where the match is weak. Only some rows state a clone size, as once, few, many or a class for expanded clones.

D,V,size,J,CDR3,DNA
NA,TRBV5-1,many,TRBJ2-1,CASSLDRQVEQFF,TGCGCCAGCAGCTTGGACCGTCAGGTGGAGCAGTTCTTC
NA,TRBV29-1,NA,TRBJ2-6,CSVFGPDYSEANVLTF,TGCAGCGTTTTCGGTCCAGACTACTCTGAGGCCAACGTCCTGACTTTC
TRBD2,TRBV20-1,NA,TRBJ2-1,CSAGLTSGASREQFF,TGCAGTGCTGGACTAACTAGCGGGGCTTCTCGTGAGCAGTTCTTC
NA,TRBV7-2,few,TRBJ2-1,CASSLVPTDEQFF,TGTGCCAGCAGCTTGGTGCCCACCGATGAGCAGTTCTTC
NA,TRBV29-1,few,TRBJ2-2,CSVGGWRTNTGELFF,TGCAGCGTTGGAGGGTGGAGAACGAACACCGGGGAGCTGTTTTTT
NA,TRBV2,NA,TRBJ1-5,CTFCSPLIWFRGNQPQHF,TGTACCTTCTGTTCTCCTTTAATCTGGTTCCGGGGGAACCAGCCCCAGCATTTT
TRBD1,TRBV3-1,NA,TRBJ2-1,CASSQDHDRGFNEQFF,TGTGCCAGCAGCCAAGATCATGACAGGGGTTTCAATGAGCAGTTCTTC
NA,TRBV27,NA,TRBJ2-7,CASRGLLKVHEQYF,TGTGCCAGCAGAGGACTCCTCAAAGTCCACGAGCAGTACTTC
NA,TRBV7-2,many,TRBJ2-3,CASSWRAGDTQYF,TGTGCCAGCAGCTGGAGGGCTGGAGATACGCAGTATTTT
NA,TRBV5-1,many,TRBJ2-7,CASSPPSEQYF,TGCGCCAGCAGCCCTCCGTCCGAGCAGTACTTC
TRBD2,TRBV2,NA,TRBJ2-3,CASSRGLAGNTDTQYF,TGTGCCAGCAGCCGGGGACTAGCGGGGAACACAGATACGCAGTATTTT
NA,TRBV13,few,TRBJ2-7,CASSLLDVTYEQYF,TGTGCCAGCAGCTTACTTGACGTTACCTACGAGCAGTACTTC
TRBD1,TRBV20-1,NA,TRBJ2-7,CSARDRTGIIGEQYF,TGCAGTGCTAGAGACCGGACAGGGATAATAGGCGAGCAGTACTTC
NA,TRBV12-3/TRBV12-4,many,TRBJ1-5,CASSARHRVNQPQHF,TGTGCCAGCAGCGCTAGACATAGGGTAAATCAGCCCCAGCATTTT
NA,TRBV5-1,NA,TRBJ2-3,CASGGTGTQYF,TGCGCCAGCGGGGGCACGGGTACGCAGTATTTT
TRBD2,TRBV12-3/TRBV12-4,NA,TRBJ2-7,CASSLIGSGRARYEQYF,TGTGCCAGCAGTTTGATTGGTAGCGGGAGGGCCAGGTACGAGCAGTACTTC
NA,TRBV4-1,few,TRBJ1-1,CASSQDSRLTEAFF,TGCGCCAGCAGCCAAGATTCCCGTCTCACTGAAGCTTTCTTT
TRBD1,TRBV5-6,many,TRBJ2-7,CASSLAGGIYEQYF,TGTGCCAGCAGTTTGGCAGGGGGTATCTACGAGCAGTACTTC
NA,TRBV2,few,TRBJ2-7,CATSRPVSAYEQYF,TGTGCCACCTCTCGTCCCGTCAGCGCCTACGAGCAGTACTTC
NA,TRBV7-8,many,TRBJ2-2,CASSLGGWNTGELFF,TGTGCCAGCAGCTTAGGGGGGTGGAACACCGGGGAGCTGTTTTTT
TRBD2,TRBV25-1,few,TRBJ2-1,CASGRSGSTYNEQFF,TGTGCCAGCGGACGTAGCGGGAGTACCTACAATGAGCAGTTCTTC
NA,TRBV9,many,TRBJ2-3,CASQQGPLLEADTQYF,TGTGCCAGCCAGCAGGGACCCCTCCTTGAAGCAGATACGCAGTATTTT
NA,TRBV7-8,NA,TRBJ2-1,CASSQDVRGLGDEQFF,TGTGCCAGCAGCCAGGATGTTCGGGGTTTAGGAGATGAGCAGTTCTTC
TRBD1,TRBV12-3/TRBV12-4,NA,TRBJ2-3,CASLDRGLKDTQYF,TGTGCCAGCCTGGACAGGGGGCTCAAAGATACGCAGTATTTT
NA,TRBV7-9,NA,TRBJ1-2,CASRPRDRRYGYTF,TGTGCCAGCAGACCCCGGGACCGACGCTATGGCTACACCTTC
TRBD2,TRBV5-1,many,TRBJ2-1,CASSLVLASIDNEQFF,TGCGCCAGCAGCTTGGTACTAGCGAGCATTGACAATGAGCAGTTCTTC
NA,TRBV7-2,NA,TRBJ2-7,CASSLAAGQPFYEQYF,TGTGCCAGCAGCTTAGCAGCCGGACAGCCTTTCTACGAGCAGTACTTC
TRBD1,TRBV6-1,many,TRBJ2-1,CASTLTGTGANNEQFF,TGTGCCAGCACCTTGACCGGGACAGGGGCCAACAATGAGCAGTTCTTC
TRBD2,TRBV7-8,NA,TRBJ2-3,CASSLFLAGAPDTQYF,TGTGCCAGCAGCTTATTCCTAGCGGGGGCCCCCGATACGCAGTATTTT
NA,TRBV28,NA,TRBJ2-7,CASGPRLDSYEQYF,TGTGCCAGCGGACCCCGACTTGACTCCTACGAGCAGTACTTC
TRBD1,TRBV11-2,few,TRBJ2-3,CASSIGTGFTDTQYF,TGTGCCAGCAGCATCGGGACAGGCTTCACAGATACGCAGTATTTT
NA,TRBV20-1,many,TRBJ2-3,CTFARRTDTQYF,TGCACCTTCGCCCGGAGGACAGATACGCAGTATTTT
TRBD2,TRBV7-9,NA,TRBJ2-7,CASSHGTSESYEQYF,TGTGCCAGCAGCCACGGGACTAGCGAGTCCTACGAGCAGTACTTC
TRBD1,TRBV29-1,many,TRBJ1-2,CSVPGQGAAGYTF,TGCAGCGTCCCGGGACAGGGGGCCGCTGGCTACACCTTC
NA,TRBV27,few,TRBJ1-2,CASSSGDGYGYTF,TGTGCCAGCAGCTCCGGGGACGGGTATGGCTACACCTTC
NA,TRBV4-3,NA,TRBJ2-4,CASSQVGVDKNIQYF,TGCGCCAGCAGCCAAGTAGGGGTGGACAAAAACATTCAGTACTTC
NA,TRBV7-2,few,TRBJ1-1,CASSFAGRFTEAFF,TGTGCCAGCAGCTTCGCCGGTCGATTCACTGAAGCTTTCTTT
TRBD2,TRBV27,few,TRBJ2-3,CASSSYAGGGVADTQYF,TGTGCCAGCAGTTCATATGCGGGGGGTGGGGTTGCAGATACGCAGTATTTT
TRBD1,TRBV13,many,TRBJ1-1,CASSPNGQGALTEAFF,TGTGCCAGCAGCCCAAACGGACAGGGAGCTCTCACTGAAGCTTTCTTT
TRBD2,TRBV7-9,NA,TRBJ2-7,CASSGRLADEYEQYF,TGTGCCAGCAGCGGACGACTAGCGGATGAGTACGAGCAGTACTTC
NA,TRBV6-5,few,TRBJ1-5,CASSTGVAQPQHF,TGTGCCAGCAGTACTGGGGTCGCTCAGCCCCAGCATTTT
NA,TRBV5-1,NA,TRBJ2-4,CASSWGMQTLKNIQYF,TGCGCCAGCAGCTGGGGGATGCAGACTTTAAAAAACATTCAGTACTTC
TRBD1,TRBV12-3/TRBV12-4,NA,TRBJ2-5,CASSFKTAGQGQETQYF,TGTGCCAGCAGTTTTAAAACCGCCGGACAGGGCCAAGAGACCCAGTACTTC
TRBD1,TRBV10-3,NA,TRBJ2-7,CASLTGTGPYEQYF,TGTGCCAGCTTAACCGGGACAGGGCCCTACGAGCAGTACTTC
NA,TRBV5-1,NA,TRBJ2-2,CASTDWEATGELFF,TGCGCCAGCACCGACTGGGAGGCCACCGGGGAGCTGTTTTTT
NA,TRBV29-1,NA,TRBJ2-7,CSVIQGYEQYF,TGCAGCGTCATACAGGGCTACGAGCAGTACTTC
TRBD1,TRBV20-1,many,TRBJ1-1,CSASFPGGAMNTEAFF,TGCAGTGCTAGCTTTCCAGGGGGCGCCATGAACACTGAAGCTTTCTTT
NA,TRBV25-1,NA,TRBJ2-3,CASSDLGSTDTQYF,TGTGCCAGCAGTGATTTAGGGAGCACAGATACGCAGTATTTT
NA,TRBV28,many,TRBJ2-5,CASSHREQETQYF,TGTGCCAGCAGTCACCGGGAACAAGAGACCCAGTACTTC
NA,TRBV12-3/TRBV12-4,many,TRBJ1-2,CASSLRRGGYTF,TGTGCCAGCAGTTTAAGGAGGGGTGGCTACACCTTC
NA,TRBV3-1,NA,TRBJ2-1,CASSPIGGGNGNEQFF,TGTGCCAGCAGCCCCATCGGGGGCGGGAATGGGAATGAGCAGTTCTTC
NA,TRBV20-1,few,TRBJ2-4,CSAREGTKNIQYF,TGCAGTGCTAGAGAGGGGACCAAAAACATTCAGTACTTC
NA,TRBV30,NA,TRBJ2-5,CAWSVKGLRETQYF,TGTGCCTGGAGTGTAAAGGGTTTAAGGGAGACCCAGTACTTC
NA,TRBV7-9,few,TRBJ2-3,CASSRPGLHTDTQYF,TGTGCCAGCAGCCGGCCGGGACTCCACACAGATACGCAGTATTTT
NA,TRBV28,many,TRBJ1-5,CASSKQRYSNQPQHF,TGTGCCAGCAGTAAACAGCGTTATAGCAATCAGCCCCAGCATTTT
NA,TRBV7-2,NA,TRBJ2-7,CASSFAGPTYEQYF,TGTGCCAGCAGCTTCGCGGGACCGACCTACGAGCAGTACTTC